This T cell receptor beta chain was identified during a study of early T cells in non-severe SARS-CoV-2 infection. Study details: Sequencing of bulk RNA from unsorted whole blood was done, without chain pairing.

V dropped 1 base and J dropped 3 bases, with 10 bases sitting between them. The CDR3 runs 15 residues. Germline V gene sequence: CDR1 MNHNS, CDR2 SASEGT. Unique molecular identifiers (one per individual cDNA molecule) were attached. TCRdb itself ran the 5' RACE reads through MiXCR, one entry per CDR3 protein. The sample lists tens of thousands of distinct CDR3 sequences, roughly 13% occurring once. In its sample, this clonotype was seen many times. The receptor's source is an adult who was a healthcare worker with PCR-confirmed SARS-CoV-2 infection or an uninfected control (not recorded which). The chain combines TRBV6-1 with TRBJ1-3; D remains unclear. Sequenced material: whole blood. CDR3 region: CASSEGPTHGNTIYF. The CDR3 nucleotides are TGTGCCAGCAGTGAAGGTCCTACACATGGAAACACCATATATTTT.